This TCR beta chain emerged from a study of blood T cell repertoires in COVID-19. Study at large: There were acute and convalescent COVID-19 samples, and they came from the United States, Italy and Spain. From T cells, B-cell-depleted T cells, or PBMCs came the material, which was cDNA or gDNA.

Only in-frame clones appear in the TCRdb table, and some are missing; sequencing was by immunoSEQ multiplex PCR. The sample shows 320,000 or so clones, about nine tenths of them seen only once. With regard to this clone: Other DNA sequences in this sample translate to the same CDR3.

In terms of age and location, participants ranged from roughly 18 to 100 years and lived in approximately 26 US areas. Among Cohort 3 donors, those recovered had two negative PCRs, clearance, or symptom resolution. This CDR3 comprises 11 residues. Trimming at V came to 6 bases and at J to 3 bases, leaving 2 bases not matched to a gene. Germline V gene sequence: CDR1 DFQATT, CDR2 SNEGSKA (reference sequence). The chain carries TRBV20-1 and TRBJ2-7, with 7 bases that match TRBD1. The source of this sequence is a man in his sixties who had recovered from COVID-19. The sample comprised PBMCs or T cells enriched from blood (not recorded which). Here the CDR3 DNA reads TGCAGTGCCGGGGACAGCTACGAGCAGTACTTC. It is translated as CSAGDSYEQYF.